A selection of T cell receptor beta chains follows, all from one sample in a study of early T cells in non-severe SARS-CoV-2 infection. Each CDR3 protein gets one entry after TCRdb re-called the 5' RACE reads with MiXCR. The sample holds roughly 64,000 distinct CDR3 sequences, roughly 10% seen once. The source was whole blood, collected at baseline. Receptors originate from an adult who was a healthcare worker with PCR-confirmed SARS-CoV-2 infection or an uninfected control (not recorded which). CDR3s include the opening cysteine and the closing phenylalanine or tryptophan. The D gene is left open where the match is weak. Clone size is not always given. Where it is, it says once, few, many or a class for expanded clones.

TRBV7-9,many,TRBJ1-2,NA,CASSFGFQNYGYTF,TGTGCCAGCAGCTTTGGGTTCCAGAACTATGGCTACACCTTC
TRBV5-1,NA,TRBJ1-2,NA,CASSEGLIQLSYGYTF,TGCGCCAGCAGCGAAGGGCTTATACAGCTCTCCTATGGCTACACCTTC
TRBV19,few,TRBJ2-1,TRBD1,CASSIPGTASYNEQFF,TGTGCCAGTAGTATCCCAGGGACAGCATCCTACAATGAGCAGTTCTTC
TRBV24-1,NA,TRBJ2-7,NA,CATSDSYEQYF,TGTGCCACCAGTGATTCGTACGAGCAGTACTTC
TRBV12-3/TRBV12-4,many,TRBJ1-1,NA,CASGNRIMNTEAFF,TGTGCCAGCGGCAACAGGATCATGAACACTGAAGCTTTCTTT
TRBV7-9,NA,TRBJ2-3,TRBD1,CASSFRGQGDDTQYF,TGTGCCAGCAGCTTTAGAGGACAGGGGGATGATACGCAGTATTTT
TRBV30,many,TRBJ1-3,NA,CAWKDALNTIYF,TGTGCCTGGAAAGACGCGTTAAACACCATATATTTT
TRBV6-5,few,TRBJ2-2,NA,CASSYSNFGLTNTGELFF,TGTGCCAGCAGTTACTCGAATTTTGGGCTCACGAACACCGGGGAGCTGTTTTTT
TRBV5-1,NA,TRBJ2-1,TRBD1,CASTRGQGAYGEQFF,TGCGCCAGCACACGAGGACAGGGGGCGTATGGTGAGCAGTTCTTC
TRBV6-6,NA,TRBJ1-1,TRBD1,CASSTWGQRASNTEAFF,TGTGCCAGCAGTACCTGGGGACAGCGGGCCTCGAACACTGAAGCTTTCTTT
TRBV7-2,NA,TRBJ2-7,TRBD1,CASTPGQGAYEQYF,TGTGCCAGCACCCCGGGACAGGGCGCCTACGAGCAGTACTTC